The 15 T cell receptor beta chains listed next were all sequenced from one sample in a study of naive and memory T cell subsets. Both TRBC1 and TRBC2 were covered by a beta constant-region primer of two equimolar oligonucleotides. Four rounds of PCR amplified the ligated cDNA using nested alpha and beta constant-region primers plus SP2. In TCRdb, the UMI-ligation and nested PCR reads were re-called with MiXCR into one record per CDR3 protein. The sample holds tens of thousands of distinct CDR3 sequences, about 8.2% seen once. Sequencing input: naive CD8+ T cells from blood. These TCRs come from a human donor in good health.

This clonotype was detected ten times or more. The chain is built from TRBV20-1 and TRBJ2-7; 13 bases are shared with TRBD2. The CDR3 has 17 residues. Germline-derived CDR1 and CDR2 are DFQATT and SNEGSKA (reference sequence). After removal of 6 bases from V and 6 bases from J, the junction contained 17 bases not matched to a gene. This CDR3 is CSAGGLAGVYDRGEQYF. CDR3 bases: TGCAGTGCAGGCGGACTAGCGGGAGTATACGACCGTGGCGAGCAGTACTTC.

This clonotype was found many times. This CDR3 reads CSVEGITAGGYEQYF. CDR3 bases: TGCAGCGTTGAGGGGATCACCGCAGGGGGCTACGAGCAGTACTTC. This rearrangement joins TRBV29-1 to TRBJ2-7; 7 nucleotides line up with TRBD1. There are 15 residues in the CDR3. The ends lost 3 bases at V and 3 bases at J; junction bases unmatched: 11. Germline V gene data show CDR1 as SQVTM and CDR2 as ANQGSEA.

This clonotype was detected many times. This chain uses TRBV10-3 with TRBJ2-1; 11 bases map to TRBD1. V was clipped by 8 bases and J by 2 bases; unmatched bases: 5. CDR1 is ENHRY and CDR2 is SYGVKD in the germline V gene. CDR3 length equals 15 residues. The CDR3 nucleotides read TGTGCCATCGAGGGGGACAGGGGGACCTACAATGAGCAGTTCTTC. It encodes CAIEGDRGTYNEQFF.

The rearrangement uses TRBV2 and TRBJ2-3; weak D call: TRBD1 (7 bases). The CDR3 has 15 amino acids. V dropped 7 bases and J dropped 2 bases, with 16 bases sitting between them. The germline V gene encodes CDR1 SNHLY and CDR2 FYNNEI. The CDR3 sequence: CASTIQGGITDTQYF. As DNA, the CDR3 is TGTGCCAGCACCATCCAGGGGGGTATCACAGATACGCAGTATTTT.

Many counts were recorded for this clonotype. The chain recombines TRBV20-1 with TRBJ2-7; D is ambiguous. Trimming stripped 0 bases from V and 1 base from J, with 10 bases between. The germline V gene has CDR1 DFQATT and CDR2 SNEGSKA (reference sequence). The length of the CDR3 is 14 residues. The CDR3 region has the DNA TGCAGTGCTAGAGAGCAGCCGTATTCCTACGAGCAGTACTTC. This codes for CSAREQPYSYEQYF.

This clonotype was seen repeatedly, ten times or more. The chain links TRBV27 to TRBJ2-7; TRBD1 matches at 7 bases. The trim removed 1 base at V and 7 bases at J, leaving 13 bases unmatched. Germline V CDR1 and CDR2: MNHEY, SMNVEV (reference sequence). CDR3 length equals 16 residues. The DNA of the CDR3 is TGTGCCAGCAGTTTATTGCCGTTGGGGGCGACAGGGGAGCAGTACTTC. Its protein product is CASSLLPLGATGEQYF.

In its sample, this clonotype was seen many times. The CDR3 is CASSPQEGSGTDTQYF. The CDR3 DNA follows: TGTGCCAGCAGTCCCCAGGAGGGCTCGGGCACAGATACGCAGTATTTT. The chain links TRBV28 to TRBJ2-3; possibly TRBD2 for D (6 bases). The V end was cut by 5 bases, the J end by 1 base, with 16 bases between. Per germline, CDR1 MDHEN and CDR2 SYDVKM. CDR3 length equals 16 residues. Supplemented by reference TRBV28 and TRBJ2-3, the full variable domain reads DVKVTQSSRYLVKRTGEKVFLECVQDMDHENMFWYRQDPGLGLRLIYFSYDVKMKEKGDIPEGYSVSREKKERFSLILESASTNQTSMYLCASSPQEGSGTDTQYFGPGTRLTVL.

The V call is TRBV28, the J call TRBJ1-6; D might be TRBD1 (6 bases). V was shortened by 11 bases and J by 3 bases, with 11 bases between the two germline ends. This CDR3 has 13 amino acids. CDR1 and CDR2 (germline): MDHEN, SYDVKM. Written as DNA, the CDR3 is TGTGCCGGACAGACAGTCTATAATTCACCCCTCCACTTT. Translation gives CAGQTVYNSPLHF.

This clonotype was seen a few times. This chain links TRBV29-1 with TRBJ2-5; D remains ambiguous. V was pared by 4 bases and J by 5 bases, with 11 bases between. The CDR3 is made up of 12 amino acids. Germline CDR1 is SQVTM and CDR2 is ANQGSEA. This CDR3 is CSVGKDSETQYF. Written as DNA, the CDR3 is TGCAGCGTTGGAAAGGATTCGGAGACCCAGTACTTC.

The chain has TRBV9 and TRBJ1-2, with D tentatively TRBD1 (5 bases). Trimming took off 4 bases at V and 6 bases at J, with 13 bases between the two ends. CDR1 is SGDLS, CDR2 YYNGEE, per germline. The CDR3 totals 13 residues. The CDR3 here is CASSSPSGDGYTF. CDR3 nucleotides: TGTGCCAGCAGCTCCCCATCGGGGGATGGCTACACCTTC.

V is TRBV27 and J is TRBJ2-7, with D tentatively TRBD1 (5 bases). The germline gives CDR1 MNHEY, CDR2 SMNVEV (reference sequence). The CDR3 contains 14 residues. Trimming pared 4 bases from V and 0 bases from J, leaving 10 bases between. The DNA for the CDR3 is TGTGCCAGCAGTTCTCAGGACAACTCCTACGAGCAGTACTTC. Translating gives CASSSQDNSYEQYF.

This clonotype was picked up many times. The J gene is TRBJ2-7, the V gene TRBV12-3 or TRBV12-4, with D perhaps TRBD1 or TRBD2 (6 bases each). Trimming took off 2 bases at V and 2 bases at J, with 13 bases between the two ends. This CDR3 has 15 residues. The CDR3 region is CASSLLAGGPYEQYF. CDR3 nucleotides: TGTGCCAGCAGTTTACTTGCCGGGGGCCCCTACGAGCAGTACTTC.

About this clonotype: With a much larger clone just one base away, this may be a read error. CDR3 bases: TGTGCCAGCAGTTTATCGACCGCGAGCTTCTATGGCTACAACTTC. The encoded protein is CASSLSTASFYGYNF. The V and J genes are TRBV27 and TRBJ1-2; D remains unclear. The CDR3 runs to 15 residues. Germline CDR1 is MNHEY and CDR2 is SMNVEV (reference sequence).

This clonotype came up many times. The chain recombines TRBV5-6 with TRBJ1-1, with 9 bases fitting TRBD1. Per germline, CDR1 SGHDT and CDR2 YYEEEE. The junction had 13 bases not matched to a gene; V was cut back by 3 bases and J by 4 bases. The CDR3 has 17 amino acids. In DNA, the CDR3 is TGTGCCAGCAGCTGGGGGCCGGGACAGGGAGATCGCACTGAAGCTTTCTTT. Its protein product is CASSWGPGQGDRTEAFF.

This clonotype was counted only a few times. The chain joins TRBV24-1 to TRBJ1-2, with 10 bases fitting TRBD1. From germline, CDR1 is KGHDR and CDR2 SFDVKD. This CDR3 spans 13 amino acids. The V gene end was trimmed by 5 bases and the J gene end by 6 bases; junction bases not matched to a gene: 2. The CDR3 protein is CATSVGTGDGYTF. CDR3 sequence (DNA): TGTGCCACCAGTGTTGGGACAGGGGATGGCTACACCTTC.